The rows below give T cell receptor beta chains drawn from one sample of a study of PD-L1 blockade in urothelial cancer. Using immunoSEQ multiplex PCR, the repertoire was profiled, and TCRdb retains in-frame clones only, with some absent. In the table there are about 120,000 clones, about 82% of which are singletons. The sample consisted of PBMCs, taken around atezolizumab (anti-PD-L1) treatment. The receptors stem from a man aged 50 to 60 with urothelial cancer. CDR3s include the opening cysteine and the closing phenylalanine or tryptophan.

CDR3: CASSIRTSGLTDTQYF
V: TRBV18

CDR3: CASSRPSGRHNEQFF
V: TRBV6-5

CDR3: CASNKQGSDEKLFF
V: TRBV2

CDR3: CASSSNVNYGYTF
V: TRBV7-2

CDR3: CATSQGGGLLETQYF
V: TRBV15

CDR3: CASSVKSGVRTDTQYF
V: TRBV9

CDR3: CAISGTGKETQYF
V: TRBV10-3

CDR3: CASSLLAGALITDTQYF
V: TRBV11-2

CDR3: CASSQEWGRNEQFF
V: TRBV14

CDR3: CASSLSTQGRDEQFF
V: TRBV7-9

CDR3: CASSQVSREGGEQYF
V: TRBV14

CDR3: CASSPSAQGYGYTF
V: TRBV21-1

CDR3: CASSPGQGEKLFF
V: TRBV5-1

CDR3: CASSVDGLYTDTQYF
V: TRBV9

CDR3: CASSLGGSADTQYF
V: TRBV27

CDR3: CARTDQETQYF
V: TRBV2

CDR3: CASRTGDANTIYF
V: TRBV27

CDR3: CASSPGGGFGYTF
V: TRBV28

CDR3: CASSLAPGELFF
V: TRBV7-9

CDR3: CASSRARTGGSYGYTF
V: TRBV28

CDR3: CASSARGLNTEAFF
V: TRBV2

CDR3: CASSLLGADTQYF
V: TRBV5-5

CDR3: CASGRGENTEAFF
V: TRBV28

CDR3: CAIRKGQDGIGYTF
V: TRBV10-3

CDR3: CASSIGEAGPQHF
V: TRBV19

CDR3: CASSGPGTSGRLTDTQYF
V: TRBV5-1

CDR3: CASSLLGRVEAFF
V: TRBV7-9

CDR3: CASSLGASGSYEQYF
V: TRBV11-2

CDR3: CASSLGGGLADNEQFF
V: TRBV7-9